The sequence of this TCR beta chain was determined in a study of T cells in Graves' hyperthyroidism and ophthalmopathy. The V gene's germline CDR1 is LNHDA and CDR2 SQIVND (reference sequence). The ends were cut back, 0 bases at V and 2 bases at J, with 4 bases in the middle. The CDR3 length is 14 residues. Using RNA transcripts as the source, TCR beta CDR3 regions were amplified. The TCR CDR3 was amplified in a first-round RT-PCR using the HTBI primer set. TCRdb re-derived calls from the multiplex PCR reads in MiXCR, one entry per CDR3 protein. Among 300,000 to 350,000 distinct CDR3 sequences listed, 14% were seen once.

Specimen: blood. The chain couples TRBV19 to TRBJ2-2; D unclear. The TCR was taken from a woman in her 30s with Graves' hyperthyroidism. CDR3 sequence (DNA): TGTGCCAGTAGTATAGATGTAAACACCGGGGAGCTGTTTTTT. This sequence encodes CASSIDVNTGELFF. The full variable domain, completed using reference TRBV19 and TRBJ2-2, is DGGITQSPKYLFRKEGQNVTLSCEQNLNHDAMYWYRQDPGQGLRLIYYSQIVNDFQKGDIAEGYSVSREKKESFPLTVTSAQKNPTAFYLCASSIDVNTGELFFGEGSRLTVL.